This TCR beta chain came from a study of radiotherapy plus CTLA-4 blockade in lung cancer. Trimming pared 0 bases from V and 1 base from J, leaving 8 bases between. This CDR3 spans 14 amino acids. Germline lookup yields CDR1 SGHRS and CDR2 YFSETQ. Lung cancer patients with chemo-refractory metastatic non-small-cell disease were given focal radiation plus CTLA-4 blockade with ipilimumab. Some clones are missing from TCRdb's copy, which holds only in-frame ones; the method was immunoSEQ multiplex PCR. Altogether some 67,000 clones are present, around 69% being singletons, with the ten largest covering 16%.

The sequence was obtained from a human donor with non-small cell lung cancer whose response to radiotherapy plus ipilimumab could not be evaluated. Some clones in this sample may be carry-over from other donors' samples. Sequenced here: peripheral blood, sampled from a patient treated with radiotherapy plus ipilimumab. The rearrangement joins TRBV5-1 to TRBJ2-7; maybe TRBD2 (6 bases). The CDR3 sequence is CASSLALASYEQYF. The CDR3 DNA follows: TGCGCCAGCAGCTTGGCACTAGCATCCTACGAGCAGTACTTC. Filled out from reference TRBV5-1 and TRBJ2-7, the complete variable domain reads KAGVTQTPRYLIKTRGQQVTLSCSPISGHRSVSWYQQTPGQGLQFLFEYFSETQRNKGNFPGRFSGRQFSNSRSEMNVSTLELGDSALYLCASSLALASYEQYFGPGTRLTVT.